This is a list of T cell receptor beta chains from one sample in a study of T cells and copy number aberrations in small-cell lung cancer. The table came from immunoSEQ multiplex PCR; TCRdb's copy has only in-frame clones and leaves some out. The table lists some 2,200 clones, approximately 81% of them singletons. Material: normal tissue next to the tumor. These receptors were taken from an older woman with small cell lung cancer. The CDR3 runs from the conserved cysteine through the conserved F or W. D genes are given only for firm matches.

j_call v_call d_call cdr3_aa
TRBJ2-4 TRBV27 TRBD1 CASRTGAVDIQYF
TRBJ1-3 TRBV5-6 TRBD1 CASSSGQGSGNTIYF
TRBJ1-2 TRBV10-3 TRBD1 CAISERQGTSGYTF
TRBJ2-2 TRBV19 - CASSTGENTGELFF
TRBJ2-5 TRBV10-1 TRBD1 CASSDVPQGDQYF
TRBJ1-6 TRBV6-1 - CASSAGPYNSPLHF
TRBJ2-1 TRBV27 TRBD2 CASSFSGRNEQFF
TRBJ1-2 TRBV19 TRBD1 CASRDRDRDHTF
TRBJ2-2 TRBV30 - CAWSKTTGISYTGELFF
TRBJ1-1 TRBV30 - CAWSPANTEAFF
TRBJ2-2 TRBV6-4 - CASSDSPGANTGELFF
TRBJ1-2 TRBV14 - CASSRIETVYGYTF
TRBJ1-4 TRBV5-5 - CASSLGGILGEKLFF
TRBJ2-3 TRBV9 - CASSHRDSTDTQYF
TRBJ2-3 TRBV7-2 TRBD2 CASSQLAGVDTQYF
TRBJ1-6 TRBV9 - CASSPQGNNSPLHF
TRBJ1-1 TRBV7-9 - CASSLGGIEAFF
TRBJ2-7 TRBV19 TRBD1 CASRDRDREQYF
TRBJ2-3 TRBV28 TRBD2 CATRGGGASTDTQYF
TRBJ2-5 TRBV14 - CASSQDRSTGRETQYF
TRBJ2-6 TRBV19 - CASRSVASGANVLTF
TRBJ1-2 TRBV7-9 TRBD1 CASSKGTGTTWGYTF
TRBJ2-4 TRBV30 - CAGRGGTRTRLLAKNIQYF
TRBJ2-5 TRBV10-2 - CASSESTLQETQYF
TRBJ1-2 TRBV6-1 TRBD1 CASRGQGGYGYTF
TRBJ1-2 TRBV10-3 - CAITAAAERDGYTF
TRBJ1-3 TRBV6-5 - CASSSGSTIYF
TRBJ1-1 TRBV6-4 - CASSAQPEGTEAFF
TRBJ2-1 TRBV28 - CASSSTGMEYNEQFF
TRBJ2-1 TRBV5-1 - CASSQMTGQYNEQFF
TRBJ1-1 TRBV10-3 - CAIRDPLKNTEAFF
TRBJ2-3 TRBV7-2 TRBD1 CASSLRTGGVTDTQYF
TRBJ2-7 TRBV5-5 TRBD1 CASSSGQGLREQYF
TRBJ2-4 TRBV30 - CAWTRVESKNIQYF
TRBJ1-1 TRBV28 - CASSLFRQNSEAFF
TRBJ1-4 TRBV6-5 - CASSGTGDNEKLFF
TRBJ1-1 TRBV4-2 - CASSQGRAAAFF
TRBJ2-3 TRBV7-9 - CASSFADPGADTQYF
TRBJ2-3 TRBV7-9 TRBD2 CASSLGLAGTTDTQYF
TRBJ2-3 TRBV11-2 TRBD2 CASSLGGGGARDTQYF
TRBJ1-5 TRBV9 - CASSVGDTSNQPQHF